The T cell receptor (beta chain) under discussion was sequenced for a study of T cell responses to AZD1222 COVID-19 vaccine. Findings and limits, study-wide: Donors were chiefly white British, with a greater number of females, and clonal diversity was perhaps underestimated.

Of note for this clone: The antigen is undetermined.

There are 14 residues in the CDR3. The V and J ends lost 2 bases and 2 bases respectively, with 10 bases between them. Germline V gives CDR1 MNHEY, CDR2 SMNVEV (reference sequence). Generated by immunoSEQ multiplex PCR, the TCRdb table keeps only in-frame clones and is missing some. The data show about 170,000 clones, about nine tenths seen once. The chain employs TRBV27 and TRBJ2-7, with D tentatively TRBD1 (5 bases). Sample: peripheral blood, taken on day 0 of AZD1222 vaccination. This TCR came from an adult in good health. CDR3 sequence reads: CASSLKGYAYEQYF. In nucleotides, the CDR3 is TGTGCCAGCAGTTTAAAGGGGTACGCCTACGAGCAGTACTTC.